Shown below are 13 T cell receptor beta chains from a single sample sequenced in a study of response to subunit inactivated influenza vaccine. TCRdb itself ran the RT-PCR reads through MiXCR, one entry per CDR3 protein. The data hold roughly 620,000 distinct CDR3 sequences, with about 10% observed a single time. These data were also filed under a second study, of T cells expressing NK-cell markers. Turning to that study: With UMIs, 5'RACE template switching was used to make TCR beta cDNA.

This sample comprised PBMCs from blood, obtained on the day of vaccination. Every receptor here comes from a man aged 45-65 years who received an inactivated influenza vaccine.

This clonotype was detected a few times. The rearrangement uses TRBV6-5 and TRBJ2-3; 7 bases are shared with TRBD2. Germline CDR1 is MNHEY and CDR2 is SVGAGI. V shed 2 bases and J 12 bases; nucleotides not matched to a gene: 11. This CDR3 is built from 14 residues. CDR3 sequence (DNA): TGTGCCAGCAGTTACACCCCCCGTGGGGGGGATCAGTATTTT. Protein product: CASSYTPRGGDQYF.

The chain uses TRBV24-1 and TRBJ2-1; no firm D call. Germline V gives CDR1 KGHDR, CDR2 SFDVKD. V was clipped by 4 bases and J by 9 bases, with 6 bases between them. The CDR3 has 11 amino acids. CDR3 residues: CATSELGEQFF. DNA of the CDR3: TGTGCCACCAGTGAATTGGGTGAGCAGTTCTTC.

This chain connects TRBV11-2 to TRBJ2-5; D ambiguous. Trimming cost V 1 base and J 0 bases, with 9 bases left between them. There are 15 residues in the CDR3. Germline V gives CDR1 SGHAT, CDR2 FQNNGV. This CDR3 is CASSLARSYQETQYF. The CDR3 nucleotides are TGTGCCAGCAGCTTAGCCAGATCGTACCAAGAGACCCAGTACTTC.

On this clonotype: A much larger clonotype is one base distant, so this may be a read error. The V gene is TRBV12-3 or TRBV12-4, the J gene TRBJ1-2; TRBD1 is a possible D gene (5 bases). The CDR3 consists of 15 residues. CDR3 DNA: TGTGCCAGCTGTTTAGGGCAGGGTAGCCACTATGGCTACACCTTC. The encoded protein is CASCLGQGSHYGYTF.

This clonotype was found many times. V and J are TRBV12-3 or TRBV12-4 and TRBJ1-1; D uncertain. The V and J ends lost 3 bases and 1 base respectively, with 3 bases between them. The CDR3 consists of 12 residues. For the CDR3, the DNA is TGTGCCAGCAGTTTTGGGAACACTGAAGCTTTCTTT. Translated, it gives CASSFGNTEAFF.

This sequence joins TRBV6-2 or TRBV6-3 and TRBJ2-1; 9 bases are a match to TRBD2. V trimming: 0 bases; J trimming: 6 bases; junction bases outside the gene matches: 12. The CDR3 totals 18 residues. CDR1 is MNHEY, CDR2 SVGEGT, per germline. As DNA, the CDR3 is TGTGCCAGCAGTTACTCGCGGTATAAGAGCGGGAGGTTCAATGAGCAGTTCTTC. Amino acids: CASSYSRYKSGRFNEQFF.

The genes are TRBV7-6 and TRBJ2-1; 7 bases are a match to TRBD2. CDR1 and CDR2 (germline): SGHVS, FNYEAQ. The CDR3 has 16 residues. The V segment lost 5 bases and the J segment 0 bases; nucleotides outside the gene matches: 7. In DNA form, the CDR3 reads TGTGCCAGCAGCCCCGAGCGGGGTGTCTCCTACAATGAGCAGTTCTTC. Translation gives CASSPERGVSYNEQFF.

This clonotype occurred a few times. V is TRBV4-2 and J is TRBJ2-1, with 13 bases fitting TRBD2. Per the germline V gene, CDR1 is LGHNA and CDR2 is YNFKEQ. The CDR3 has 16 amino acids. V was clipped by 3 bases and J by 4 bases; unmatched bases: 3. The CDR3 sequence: CASSQQLAGGYNEQFF. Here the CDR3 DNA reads TGTGCCAGCAGCCAGCAACTAGCGGGAGGGTACAATGAGCAGTTCTTC.

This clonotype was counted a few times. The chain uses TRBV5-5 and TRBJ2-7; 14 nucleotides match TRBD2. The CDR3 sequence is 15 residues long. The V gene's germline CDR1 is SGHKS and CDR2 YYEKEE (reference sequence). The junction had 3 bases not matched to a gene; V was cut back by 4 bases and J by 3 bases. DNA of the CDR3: TGTGCCAGCAGCCGGACTAGCGGGAGGTTCTACGAGCAGTACTTC. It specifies CASSRTSGRFYEQYF. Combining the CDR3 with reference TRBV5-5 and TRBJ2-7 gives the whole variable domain DAGVTQSPTHLIKTRGQQVTLRCSPISGHKSVSWYQQVLGQGPQFIFQYYEKEERGRGNFPDRFSARQFPNYSSELNVNALLLGDSALYLCASSRTSGRFYEQYFGPGTRLTVT.

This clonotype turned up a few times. The CDR3 DNA is TGTGCCAGCAGCTTACCAAGGGGAACTAATGAAAAACTGTTTTTT. Residues: CASSLPRGTNEKLFF. The chain combines TRBV7-9 with TRBJ1-4; D might be TRBD1 (5 bases). V lost 2 bases and J lost 1, with 8 bases in between. In germline, CDR1 is SEHNR, CDR2 FQNEAQ (reference sequence). The CDR3 contains 15 residues.

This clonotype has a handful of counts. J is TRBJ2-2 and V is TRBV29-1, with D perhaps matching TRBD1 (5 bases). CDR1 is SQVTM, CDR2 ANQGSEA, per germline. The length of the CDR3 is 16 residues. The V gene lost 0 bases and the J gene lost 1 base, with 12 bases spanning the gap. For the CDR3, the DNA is TGCAGCGTTGAAGATCGGGTCGGACAGAACACCGGGGAGCTGTTTTTT. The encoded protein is CSVEDRVGQNTGELFF.

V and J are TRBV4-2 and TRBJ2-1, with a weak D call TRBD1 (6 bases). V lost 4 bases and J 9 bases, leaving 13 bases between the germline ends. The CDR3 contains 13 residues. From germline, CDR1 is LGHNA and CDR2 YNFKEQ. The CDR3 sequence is CASSRTDRIEQFF. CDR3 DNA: TGTGCCAGCAGCCGCACTGACAGGATTGAGCAGTTCTTC.

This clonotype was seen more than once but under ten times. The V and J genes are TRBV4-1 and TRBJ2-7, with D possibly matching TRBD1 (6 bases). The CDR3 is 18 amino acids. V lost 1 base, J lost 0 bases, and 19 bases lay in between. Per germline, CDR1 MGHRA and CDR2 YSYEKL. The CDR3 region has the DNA TGCGCCAGCAGCCAAGCGGAGACCGGGACAATTAGCTCCTACGAGCAGTACTTC. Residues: CASSQAETGTISSYEQYF.